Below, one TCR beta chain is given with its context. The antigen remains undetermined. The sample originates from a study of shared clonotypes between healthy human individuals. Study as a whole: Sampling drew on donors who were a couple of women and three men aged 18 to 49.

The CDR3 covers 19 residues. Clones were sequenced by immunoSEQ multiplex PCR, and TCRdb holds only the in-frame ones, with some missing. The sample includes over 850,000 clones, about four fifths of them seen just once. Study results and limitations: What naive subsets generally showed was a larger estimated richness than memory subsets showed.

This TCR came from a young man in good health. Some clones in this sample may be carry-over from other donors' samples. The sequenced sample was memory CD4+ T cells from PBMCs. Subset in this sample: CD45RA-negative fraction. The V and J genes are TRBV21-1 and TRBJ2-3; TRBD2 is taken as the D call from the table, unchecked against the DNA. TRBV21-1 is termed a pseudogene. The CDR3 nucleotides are TGTGCCAGCAGCAAAATAGAGGCTATTAGCGGGAGGGCCCCAGATACGCAGTATTTT. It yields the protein CASSKIEAISGRAPDTQYF.